The clone carrying this T cell receptor beta chain has more than one count but fewer than ten. Antigen specificity is unknown. The data originate from a study of blood T cells in healthy people across ages. Study findings and constraints: Because donor CMV status was unknown, expanded clonotype changes were possibly confounded. Unsorted PBMC material precluded a definitive naive versus antigen-experienced comparison.

CDR1 and CDR2 (germline): ENHRY, SYGVKD. The CDR3 has 12 residues. The ends lost 11 bases at V and 2 bases at J; junction bases unmatched: 6. Peripheral blood was drawn, about 10 milliliters per donor. Through a sample-barcoded 5' primer and a J-beta primer mix, a second PCR was run for about 6 to 12 cycles. TCRdb itself ran the 5' RACE reads through MiXCR, one entry per CDR3 protein. The sample lists about 380,000 distinct CDR3 sequences; 45% to 60% were seen once. The sequencing input was blood. This receptor was identified in a man in his 60s in good health. The chain carries TRBV10-3 and TRBJ2-7, with TRBD1 matching over 7 bases. CDR3 bases: TGTGCCTCGGGACAGCAACCCTACGAGCAGTACTTC. It yields the protein CASGQQPYEQYF.